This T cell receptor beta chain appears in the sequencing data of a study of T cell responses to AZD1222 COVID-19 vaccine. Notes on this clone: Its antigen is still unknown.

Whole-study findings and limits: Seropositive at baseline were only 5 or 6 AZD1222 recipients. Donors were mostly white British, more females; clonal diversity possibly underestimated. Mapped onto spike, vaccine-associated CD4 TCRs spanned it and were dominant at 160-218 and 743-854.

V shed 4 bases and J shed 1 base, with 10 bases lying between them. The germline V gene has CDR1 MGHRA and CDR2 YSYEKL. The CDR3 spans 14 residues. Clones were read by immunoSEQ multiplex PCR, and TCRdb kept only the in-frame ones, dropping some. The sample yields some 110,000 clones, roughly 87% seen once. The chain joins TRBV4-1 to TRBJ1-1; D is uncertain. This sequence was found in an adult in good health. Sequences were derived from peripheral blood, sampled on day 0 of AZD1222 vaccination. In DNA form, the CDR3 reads TGCGCCAGCAGCCCTGACCCTGCGAACACTGAAGCTTTCTTT. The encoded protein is CASSPDPANTEAFF.